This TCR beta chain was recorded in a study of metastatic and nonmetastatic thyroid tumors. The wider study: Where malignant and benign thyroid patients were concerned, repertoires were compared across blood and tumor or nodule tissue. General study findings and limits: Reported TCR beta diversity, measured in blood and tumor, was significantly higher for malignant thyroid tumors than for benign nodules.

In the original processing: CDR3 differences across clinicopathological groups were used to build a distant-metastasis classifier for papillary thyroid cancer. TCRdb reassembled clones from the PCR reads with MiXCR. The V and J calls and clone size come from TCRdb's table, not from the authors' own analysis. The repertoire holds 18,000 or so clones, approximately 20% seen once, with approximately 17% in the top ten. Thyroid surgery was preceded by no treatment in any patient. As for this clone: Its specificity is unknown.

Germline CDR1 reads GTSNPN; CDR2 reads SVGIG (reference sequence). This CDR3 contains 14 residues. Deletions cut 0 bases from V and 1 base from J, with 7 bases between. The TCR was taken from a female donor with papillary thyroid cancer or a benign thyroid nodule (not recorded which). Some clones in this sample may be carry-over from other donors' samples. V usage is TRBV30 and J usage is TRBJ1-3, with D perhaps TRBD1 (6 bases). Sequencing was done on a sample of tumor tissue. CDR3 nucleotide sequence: TGTGCCTGGAGTGTACAGGGATCTGGAAACACCATATATTTT. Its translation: CAWSVQGSGNTIYF.